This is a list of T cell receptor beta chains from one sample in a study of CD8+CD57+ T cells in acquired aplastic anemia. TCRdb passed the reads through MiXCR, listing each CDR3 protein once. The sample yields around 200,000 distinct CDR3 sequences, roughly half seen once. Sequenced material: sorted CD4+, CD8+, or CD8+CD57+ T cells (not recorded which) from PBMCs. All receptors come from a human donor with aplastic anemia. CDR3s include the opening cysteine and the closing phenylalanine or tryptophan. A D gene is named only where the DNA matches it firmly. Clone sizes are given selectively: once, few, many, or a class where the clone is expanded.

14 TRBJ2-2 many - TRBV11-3 TGTGCCAGCAGCTTATTAGGGGGGACCGGGGAGCTGTTTTTT CASSLLGGTGELFF
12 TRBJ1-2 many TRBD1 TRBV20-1 TGCAGTGCTACTAAGGGACAGAATGGCTACACCTTC CSATKGQNGYTF
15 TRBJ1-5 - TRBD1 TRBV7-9 TGTGCCAGCAGTGGAGGGACAGGGGGCGTTCAGCCCCAGCATTTT CASSGGTGGVQPQHF
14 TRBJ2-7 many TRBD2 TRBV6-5 TGTGCCAGCAGTTACGTCGTGGGAGGGGAACAGCAGTACTTC CASSYVVGGEQQYF
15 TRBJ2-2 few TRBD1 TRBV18 TGTGCCAGCTCACTCCCGGGACAGGACACCGGGGAGCTGTTTTTT CASSLPGQDTGELFF
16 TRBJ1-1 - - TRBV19 TGTGCCAGTAGTTCCTGTCTTTGGTCGGTCGCCCTTCGAGCTTTCTTT CASSSCLWSVALRAFF
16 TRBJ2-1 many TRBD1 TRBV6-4 TGTGCCAGCAGTGGCCACGGGACAGGACACCCCAATGAGCAGTTCTTC CASSGHGTGHPNEQFF
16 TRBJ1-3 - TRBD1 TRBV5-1 TGCGCCAGCAGCTTGGCTGGACAGGGTCGTGGAAACACCATATATTTT CASSLAGQGRGNTIYF
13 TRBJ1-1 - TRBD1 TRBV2 TGTGCCAGCAGCCGGGACAGGCAATCTGAAGCTTTCTTT CASSRDRQSEAFF
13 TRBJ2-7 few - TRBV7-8 TGTGCCAGCAGCCACAAATACAGGGTCGAGCAGTACTTC CASSHKYRVEQYF
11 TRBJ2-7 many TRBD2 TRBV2 TGTGCCAGCAGACTAGCGGGCGAGCAGTACTTC CASRLAGEQYF
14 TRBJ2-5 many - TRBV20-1 TGCAGTGCTGATCGACAGATATACCAAGAGACCCAGTACTTC CSADRQIYQETQYF
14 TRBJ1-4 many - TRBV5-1 TGCGCCAGCAGCTTGACCAGGACAGACGAAAAACTGTTTTTT CASSLTRTDEKLFF
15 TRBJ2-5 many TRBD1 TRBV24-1 TGTGCCACCAGTGATTTGCGGACAGGACAAGAGACCCAGTACTTC CATSDLRTGQETQYF
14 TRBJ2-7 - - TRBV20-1 TGCAGTGCTGAAGGGGGAGGGCTTACTTACGAGCAGTACTTC CSAEGGGLTYEQYF
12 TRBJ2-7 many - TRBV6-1 TGTGCCACCACTATGGACAGTTACGAGCAGTACTTC CATTMDSYEQYF
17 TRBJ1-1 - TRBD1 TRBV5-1 TGCGCCAGCAGCCTAACGACAGGGGGCGGCCTGAACACTGAAGCTTTCTTT CASSLTTGGGLNTEAFF
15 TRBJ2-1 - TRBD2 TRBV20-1 TGCGGTGCTAGGGGACTAGTGGGATCAGGAAATGAGCAGTTCTTC CGARGLVGSGNEQFF
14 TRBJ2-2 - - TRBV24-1 TGTGCCACCAGTCCCCCCGGGTACACCGGGGAGCTGTTTTTT CATSPPGYTGELFF
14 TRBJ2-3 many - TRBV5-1 TGCGCCAGCAAGGACGAGCGGGGCACAGATACGCAGTATTTT CASKDERGTDTQYF
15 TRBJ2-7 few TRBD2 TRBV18 TGTGCCAGCTCATCACGGACTAGCGGGAGTGGCGAGCAGTACTTC CASSSRTSGSGEQYF
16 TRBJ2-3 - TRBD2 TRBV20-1 TGCAGTGCTAGAGGGGCCGGGACTAGCGTAGGAGATACGCAGTATTTT CSARGAGTSVGDTQYF
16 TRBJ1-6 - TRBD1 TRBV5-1 TGCGCCAGCAGCCCTAGACAGGGGGCTGGCAATTCACCCCTCCACTTT CASSPRQGAGNSPLHF
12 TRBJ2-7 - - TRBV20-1 TGCAGTGCTAGGGGTCAGGGGTACGAGCAGTACTTC CSARGQGYEQYF
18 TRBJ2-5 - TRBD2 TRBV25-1 TGTGCCAGCACCCCACGGACTAGCGGGAGGTGGGGCCAAGAGACCCAGTACTTC CASTPRTSGRWGQETQYF
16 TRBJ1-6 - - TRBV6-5 TGTGCCAGCAGTTACCCTCGAGGGGCAGATAATTCACCCCTCCACTTT CASSYPRGADNSPLHF
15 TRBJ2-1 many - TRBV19 TGTGCCAGTAGTATATCCCGAAGCTCCTACAATGAGCAGTTCTTC CASSISRSSYNEQFF
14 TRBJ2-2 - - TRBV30 TGTGCCTGGAGTGCTAAAACGAACACCGGGGAGCTGTTTTTT CAWSAKTNTGELFF
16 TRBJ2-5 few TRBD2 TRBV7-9 TGTGCCAGCAGCTTAGGACTAGCGGGGTACCAAGAGACCCAGTACTTC CASSLGLAGYQETQYF
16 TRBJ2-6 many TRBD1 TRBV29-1 TGCAGCGCAAGGACAGGGATATATTCTGGGGCCAACGTCCTGACTTTC CSARTGIYSGANVLTF
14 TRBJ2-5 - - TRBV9 TGTGCCAGCAGCGCGGGGGACTCCCGAGAGACCCAGTACTTC CASSAGDSRETQYF
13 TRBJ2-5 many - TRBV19 TGTGCCAGTAGTAGTTGGAGGGAAGAGACCCAGTACTTC CASSSWREETQYF
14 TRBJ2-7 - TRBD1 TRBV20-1 TGCAGTGCTCAGGGGGAGAACTACCACTACGAGCAGTACTTC CSAQGENYHYEQYF
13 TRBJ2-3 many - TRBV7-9 TGTGCCACCCCCCTGACAGATACAGATACGCAGTATTTT CATPLTDTDTQYF
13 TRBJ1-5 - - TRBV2 TGTGCCAGCAGTGAAGGGAGCAATCAGCCCCAGCATTTT CASSEGSNQPQHF
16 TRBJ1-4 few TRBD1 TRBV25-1 TGTGCCAGCAGTCCCTTCGGGACAGGGTCTAATGAAAAACTGTTTTTT CASSPFGTGSNEKLFF
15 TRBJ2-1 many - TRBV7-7 TGTGCTAGCAGCCTCAGCTTAAACGGGATCGATGAGCAGTTCTTC CASSLSLNGIDEQFF
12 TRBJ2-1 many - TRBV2 TGTGCCAGCAAGAGGGACTCGGAGGAGCAGTTCTTC CASKRDSEEQFF
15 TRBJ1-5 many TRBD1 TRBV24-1 TGTGCCACCAGTGACTCCTCGACAGGGATTCAGCCCCAGCATTTT CATSDSSTGIQPQHF
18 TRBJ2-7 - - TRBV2 TGTGCCAGCAGTGCCCATGAACGGACAGACCTACTATCCTACGAGCAGTACTTC CASSAHERTDLLSYEQYF
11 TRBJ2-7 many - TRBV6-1 TGTGCCAGCAGTGAACCGGGCGAGCAGTACTTC CASSEPGEQYF
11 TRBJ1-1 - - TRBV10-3 TGTGCCATCAGGGAAGGGACTGAAGCTTTCTTT CAIREGTEAFF
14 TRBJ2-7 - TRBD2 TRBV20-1 TGCAGTGCTACCCCGGGACTAGCGGGAGTTGAGCAGTACTTC CSATPGLAGVEQYF
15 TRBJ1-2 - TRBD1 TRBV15 TGTGCCACCAGCAGTGGACAGGGCCCTAACTATGGCTACACCTTC CATSSGQGPNYGYTF
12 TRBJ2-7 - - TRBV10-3 TGTGCCATCGGAGGCCATTCCTACGAGCAGTACTTC CAIGGHSYEQYF
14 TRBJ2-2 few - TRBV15 TGTGCCACCAGCAGAGATCTTACAGCCGGGGAGCTGTTTTTT CATSRDLTAGELFF